This T cell receptor beta chain appears in the sequencing data of a study of shared clonotypes between healthy human individuals. At the level of the study: Aged between 18 and 49, the donors were two women and three men.

At a deep level, the assay was run. Libraries were prepared by immunoSEQ multiplex PCR; TCRdb keeps only in-frame clonotypes and omits some of them. The data contain more than 400,000 clones, around 73% of them singletons. In germline, CDR1 is LGHNA, CDR2 YSLEER. This CDR3 has 16 amino acids. V dropped 0 bases and J dropped 7 bases, with 19 bases sitting between them. Study results and limitations: Blood alone was sampled, and tissue repertoires likely differ. The diversity represented, both genetic and in exposure history, was limited by few donors.

As for this clone: The antigen is not known.

The gene calls are TRBV4-3 and TRBJ2-7, with D perhaps matching TRBD1 (5 bases). The sequenced sample was PBMCs. This TCR came from a middle-aged woman in good health. Some clones in this sample may be carry-over from other donors' samples. This CDR3 reads CASSQDTWGWTREQYF. In nucleotides, the CDR3 is TGCGCCAGCAGCCAAGATACATGGGGCTGGACGAGAGAGCAGTACTTC.